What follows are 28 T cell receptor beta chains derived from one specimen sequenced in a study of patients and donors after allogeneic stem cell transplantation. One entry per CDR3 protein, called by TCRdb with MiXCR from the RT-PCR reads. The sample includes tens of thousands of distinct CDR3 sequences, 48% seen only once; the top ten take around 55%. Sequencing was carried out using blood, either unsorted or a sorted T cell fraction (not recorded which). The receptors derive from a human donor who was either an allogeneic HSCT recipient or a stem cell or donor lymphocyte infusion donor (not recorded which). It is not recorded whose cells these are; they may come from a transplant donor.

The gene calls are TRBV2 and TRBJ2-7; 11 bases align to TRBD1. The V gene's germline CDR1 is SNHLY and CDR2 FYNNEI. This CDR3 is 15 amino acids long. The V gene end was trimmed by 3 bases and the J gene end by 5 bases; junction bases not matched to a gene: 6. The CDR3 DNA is TGTGCCAGCAGTGAGGACAGGGGGCTTTTGAACGAGCAGTACTTC. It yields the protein CASSEDRGLLNEQYF. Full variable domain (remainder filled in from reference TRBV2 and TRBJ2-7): EPEVTQTPSHQVTQMGQEVILRCVPISNHLYFYWYRQILGQKVEFLVSFYNNEISEKSEIFDDQFSVERPDGSNFTLKIRSTKLEDSAMYFCASSEDRGLLNEQYFGPGTRLTVT.

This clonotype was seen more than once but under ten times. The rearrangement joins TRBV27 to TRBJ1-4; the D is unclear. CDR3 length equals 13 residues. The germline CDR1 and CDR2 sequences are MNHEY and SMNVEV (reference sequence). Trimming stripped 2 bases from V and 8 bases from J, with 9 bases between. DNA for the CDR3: TGTGCCAGCAGTTTAATTCCTCAGGAAAAACTGTTTTTT. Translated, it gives CASSLIPQEKLFF.

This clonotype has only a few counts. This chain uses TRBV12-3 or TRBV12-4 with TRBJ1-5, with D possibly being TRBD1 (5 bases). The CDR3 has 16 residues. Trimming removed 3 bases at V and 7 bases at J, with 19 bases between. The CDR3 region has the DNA TGTGCCAGCAGTTTTGGCGTTGATCGAGGGGAACAGCCCCAGCATTTT. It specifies CASSFGVDRGEQPQHF.

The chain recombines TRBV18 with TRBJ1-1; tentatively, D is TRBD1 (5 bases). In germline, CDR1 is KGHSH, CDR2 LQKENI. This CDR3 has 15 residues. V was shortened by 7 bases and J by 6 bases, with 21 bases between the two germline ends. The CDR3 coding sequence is TGTGCCAGCTTTCATCTAACGGGGGATGTCGCTGAAGCTTTCTTT. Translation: CASFHLTGDVAEAFF.

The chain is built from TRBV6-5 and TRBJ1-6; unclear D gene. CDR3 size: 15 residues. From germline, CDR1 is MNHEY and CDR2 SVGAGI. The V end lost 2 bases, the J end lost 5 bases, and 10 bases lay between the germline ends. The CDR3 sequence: CASSYDGYHNSPLHF. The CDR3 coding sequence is TGTGCCAGCAGTTACGACGGTTACCATAATTCACCCCTCCACTTT.

CDR3 in DNA: TGCAGCGTTGATCAGGGGTATGGCTACACCTTC. This codes for CSVDQGYGYTF. V is TRBV29-1 and J is TRBJ1-2, with D maybe TRBD1 (6 bases). The germline V gene has CDR1 SQVTM and CDR2 ANQGSEA. The length of the CDR3 is 11 residues. V gave up 3 bases and J gave up 5 bases, with 7 bases separating them.

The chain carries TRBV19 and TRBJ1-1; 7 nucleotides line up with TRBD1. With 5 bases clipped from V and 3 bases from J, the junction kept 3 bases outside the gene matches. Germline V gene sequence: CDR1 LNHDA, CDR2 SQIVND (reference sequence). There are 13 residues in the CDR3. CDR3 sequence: CASSVDRDTEAFF. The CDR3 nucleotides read TGTGCCAGTAGTGTCGACAGGGACACTGAAGCTTTCTTT.

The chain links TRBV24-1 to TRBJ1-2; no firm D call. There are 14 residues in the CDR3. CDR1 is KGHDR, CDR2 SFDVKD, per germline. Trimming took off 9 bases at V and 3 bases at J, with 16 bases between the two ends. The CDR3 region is CATHVRGSDYGYTF. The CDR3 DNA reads TGTGCCACCCATGTGAGAGGATCCGACTATGGCTACACCTTC.

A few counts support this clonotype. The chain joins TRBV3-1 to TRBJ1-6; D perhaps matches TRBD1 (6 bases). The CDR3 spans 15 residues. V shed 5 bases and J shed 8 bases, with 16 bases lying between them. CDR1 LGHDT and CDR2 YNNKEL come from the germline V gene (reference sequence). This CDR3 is CASSKDSGQYSPLHF. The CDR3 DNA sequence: TGTGCCAGCAGCAAGGACAGCGGACAGTATTCACCCCTCCACTTT. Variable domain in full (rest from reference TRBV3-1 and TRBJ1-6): DTAVSQTPKYLVTQMGNDKSIKCEQNLGHDTMYWYKQDSKKFLKIMFSYNNKELIINETVPNRFSPKSPDKAHLNLHINSLELGDSAVYFCASSKDSGQYSPLHFGNGTRLTVT.

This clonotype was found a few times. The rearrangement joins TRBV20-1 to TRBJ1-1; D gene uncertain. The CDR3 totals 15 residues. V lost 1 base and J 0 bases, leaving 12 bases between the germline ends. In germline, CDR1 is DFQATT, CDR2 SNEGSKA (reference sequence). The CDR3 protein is CSARVRWRMNTEAFF. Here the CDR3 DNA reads TGCAGTGCTAGAGTTAGGTGGCGGATGAACACTGAAGCTTTCTTT.

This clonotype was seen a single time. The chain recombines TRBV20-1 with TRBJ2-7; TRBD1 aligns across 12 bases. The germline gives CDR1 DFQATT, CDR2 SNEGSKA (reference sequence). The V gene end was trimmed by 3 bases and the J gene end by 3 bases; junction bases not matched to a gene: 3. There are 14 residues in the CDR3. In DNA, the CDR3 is TGCAGTGCTAGCGGGACAGGGGGCGACTACGAGCAGTACTTC. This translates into CSASGTGGDYEQYF.

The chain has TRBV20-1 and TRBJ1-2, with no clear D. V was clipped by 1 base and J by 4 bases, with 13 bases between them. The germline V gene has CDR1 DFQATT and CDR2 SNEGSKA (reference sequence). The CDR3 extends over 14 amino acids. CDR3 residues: CSARADDLVYGYTF. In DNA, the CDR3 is TGCAGTGCTAGAGCGGATGATTTGGTCTATGGCTACACCTTC.

CDR3 bases: TGTGCCAGCAGTTACTCCCCGGCAGGGGGTGCGGTTCAGCCCCAGCATTTT. Amino acids: CASSYSPAGGAVQPQHF. The chain is built from TRBV6-6 and TRBJ1-5; the match to TRBD1 covers 7 bases. The trim removed 0 bases at V and 6 bases at J, leaving 11 bases unmatched. There are 17 residues in the CDR3. Germline V CDR1 and CDR2: MNHNY, SVGAGI (reference sequence).

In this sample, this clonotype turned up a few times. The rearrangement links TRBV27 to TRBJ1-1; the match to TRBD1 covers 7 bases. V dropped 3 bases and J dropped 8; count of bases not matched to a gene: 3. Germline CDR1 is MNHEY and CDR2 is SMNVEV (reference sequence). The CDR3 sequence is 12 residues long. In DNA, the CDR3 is TGTGCCAGCAGTTTCCCGACAGGGGAAGCTTTCTTT. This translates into CASSFPTGEAFF.

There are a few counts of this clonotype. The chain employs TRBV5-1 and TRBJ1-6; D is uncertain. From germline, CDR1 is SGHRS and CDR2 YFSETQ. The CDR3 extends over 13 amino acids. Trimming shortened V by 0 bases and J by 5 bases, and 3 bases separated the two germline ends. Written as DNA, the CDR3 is TGCGCCAGCAGCTTGGGAAATAATTCACCCCTCCACTTT. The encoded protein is CASSLGNNSPLHF.

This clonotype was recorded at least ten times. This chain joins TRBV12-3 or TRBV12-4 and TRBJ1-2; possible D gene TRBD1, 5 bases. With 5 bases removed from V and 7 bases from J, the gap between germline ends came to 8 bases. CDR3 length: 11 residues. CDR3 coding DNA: TGTGCCAGCAGTAAAGGGGCTGGCTACACCTTC. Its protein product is CASSKGAGYTF.

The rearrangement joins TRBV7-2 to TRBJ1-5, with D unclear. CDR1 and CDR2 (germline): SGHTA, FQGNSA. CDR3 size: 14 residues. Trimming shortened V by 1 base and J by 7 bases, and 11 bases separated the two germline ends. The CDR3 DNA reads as TGTGCCAGCAGCTTAGAGTCGCCTCGCCAGCCCCAGCATTTT. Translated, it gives CASSLESPRQPQHF.

For the CDR3, the DNA is TGTGCCAGCACCCTTCGGACCTACAATCAGCCCCAGCATTTT. It encodes CASTLRTYNQPQHF. The chain has TRBV6-2 or TRBV6-3 and TRBJ1-5; D not resolved. The CDR3 length is 14 residues. Germline V CDR1 and CDR2: MNHEY, SVGEGT. V was cut by 7 bases and J by 3 bases, with 13 bases left in between.

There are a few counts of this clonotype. CDR3 sequence: CASSLDSSYGYTF. CDR3 in DNA: TGTGCCAGCAGCTTAGACAGCTCCTATGGCTACACCTTC. The chain recombines TRBV7-2 with TRBJ1-2, with D unclear. Trimming shortened V by 1 base and J by 4 bases, and 7 bases separated the two germline ends. The CDR3 is 13 amino acids. Germline V gene sequence: CDR1 SGHTA, CDR2 FQGNSA.

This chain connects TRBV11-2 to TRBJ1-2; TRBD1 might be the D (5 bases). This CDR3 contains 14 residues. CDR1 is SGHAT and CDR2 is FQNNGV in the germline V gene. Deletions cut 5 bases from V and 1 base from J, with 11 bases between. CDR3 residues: CASSPFDSNYGYTF. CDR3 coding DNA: TGTGCCAGCAGCCCCTTTGACAGTAACTATGGCTACACCTTC.

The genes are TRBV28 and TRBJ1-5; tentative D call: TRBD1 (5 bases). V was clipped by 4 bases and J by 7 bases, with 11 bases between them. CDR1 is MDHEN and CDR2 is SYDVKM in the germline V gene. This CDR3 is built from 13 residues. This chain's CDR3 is CASSYSGDQPQHF. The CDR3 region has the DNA TGTGCCAGCAGTTACAGCGGGGACCAGCCCCAGCATTTT.

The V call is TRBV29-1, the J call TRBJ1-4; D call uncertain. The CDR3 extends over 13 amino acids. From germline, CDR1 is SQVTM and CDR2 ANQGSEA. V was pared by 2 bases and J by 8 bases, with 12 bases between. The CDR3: CSVESGGKEKLFF. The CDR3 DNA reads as TGCAGCGTTGAATCTGGTGGGAAGGAAAAACTGTTTTTT.

CDR3 DNA sequence: TGTGCCAGCAGCTTGGCGGCACCTGGAAACACCATATATTTT. Protein product: CASSLAAPGNTIYF. The chain carries TRBV5-4 and TRBJ1-3, with no clear D. Germline-derived CDR1 and CDR2 are SGHNT and YYREEE (reference sequence). The CDR3 has 14 amino acids. V shed 0 bases and J shed 2 bases, with 6 bases lying between them.

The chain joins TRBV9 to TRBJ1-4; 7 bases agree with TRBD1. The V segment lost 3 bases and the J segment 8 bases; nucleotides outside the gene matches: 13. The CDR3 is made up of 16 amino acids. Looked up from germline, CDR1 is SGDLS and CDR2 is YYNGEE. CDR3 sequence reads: CASSARQGMAGEKLFF. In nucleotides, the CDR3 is TGTGCCAGCAGCGCCCGACAGGGAATGGCAGGAGAAAAACTGTTTTTT.

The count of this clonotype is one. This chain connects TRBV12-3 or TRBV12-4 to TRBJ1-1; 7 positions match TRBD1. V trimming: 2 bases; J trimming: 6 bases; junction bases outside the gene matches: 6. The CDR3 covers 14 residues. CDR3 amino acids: CASSLLPGGSEAFF. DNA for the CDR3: TGTGCCAGCAGTTTACTCCCAGGGGGGTCTGAAGCTTTCTTT.

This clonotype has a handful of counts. Here the CDR3 DNA reads TGCGCCAGCAGCTTGAACTTTAATGAAAAACTGTTTTTT. Encoded protein: CASSLNFNEKLFF. The chain recombines TRBV5-1 with TRBJ1-4; D ambiguous. The CDR3 spans 13 residues. The germline V gene encodes CDR1 SGHRS and CDR2 YFSETQ. Trimming removed 1 base at V and 4 bases at J, with 5 bases between. The entire variable domain, with the rest obtained from reference TRBV5-1 and TRBJ1-4, is as follows: KAGVTQTPRYLIKTRGQQVTLSCSPISGHRSVSWYQQTPGQGLQFLFEYFSETQRNKGNFPGRFSGRQFSNSRSEMNVSTLELGDSALYLCASSLNFNEKLFFGSGTQLSVL.

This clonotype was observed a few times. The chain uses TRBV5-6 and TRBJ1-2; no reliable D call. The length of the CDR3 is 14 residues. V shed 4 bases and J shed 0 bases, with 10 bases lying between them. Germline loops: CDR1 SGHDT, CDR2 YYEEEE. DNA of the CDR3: TGTGCCAGCAGCCTCTGGGCGACTAACTATGGCTACACCTTC. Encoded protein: CASSLWATNYGYTF.

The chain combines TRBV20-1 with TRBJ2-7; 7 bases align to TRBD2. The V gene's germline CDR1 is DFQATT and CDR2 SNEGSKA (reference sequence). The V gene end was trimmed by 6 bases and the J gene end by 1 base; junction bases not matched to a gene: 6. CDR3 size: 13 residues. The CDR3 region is CSARASGSYEQYF. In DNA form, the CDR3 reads TGCAGTGCCAGGGCTAGCGGATCCTACGAGCAGTACTTC.